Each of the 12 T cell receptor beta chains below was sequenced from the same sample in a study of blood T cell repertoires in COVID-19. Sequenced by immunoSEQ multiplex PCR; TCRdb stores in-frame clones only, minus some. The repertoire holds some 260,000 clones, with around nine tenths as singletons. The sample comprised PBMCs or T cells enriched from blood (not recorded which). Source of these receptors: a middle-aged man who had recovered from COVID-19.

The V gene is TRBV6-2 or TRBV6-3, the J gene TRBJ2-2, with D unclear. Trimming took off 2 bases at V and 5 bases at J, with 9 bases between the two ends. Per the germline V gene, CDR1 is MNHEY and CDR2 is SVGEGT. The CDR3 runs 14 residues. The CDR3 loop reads CASSYKSETGELFF. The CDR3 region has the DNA TGTGCCAGCAGTTACAAGTCGGAGACCGGGGAGCTGTTTTTT.

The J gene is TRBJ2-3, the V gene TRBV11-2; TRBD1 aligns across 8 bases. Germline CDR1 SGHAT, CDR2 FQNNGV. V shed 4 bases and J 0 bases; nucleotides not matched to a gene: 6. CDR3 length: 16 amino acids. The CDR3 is CASSSTGTGSTDTQYF. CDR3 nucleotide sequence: TGTGCCAGCAGCTCCACTGGGACAGGCAGCACAGATACGCAGTATTTT.

Here the CDR3 reads CATSRDTRGSGYTF. The DNA for the CDR3 is TGTGCCACCAGCAGAGACACGAGAGGGTCTGGCTACACCTTC. This chain joins TRBV15 and TRBJ1-2; D is undetermined. The CDR3 sequence is 14 residues long. Trimming took 0 bases from V and 7 from J, leaving 12 bases between them. Germline loops: CDR1 LNHNV, CDR2 YYDKDF (reference sequence).

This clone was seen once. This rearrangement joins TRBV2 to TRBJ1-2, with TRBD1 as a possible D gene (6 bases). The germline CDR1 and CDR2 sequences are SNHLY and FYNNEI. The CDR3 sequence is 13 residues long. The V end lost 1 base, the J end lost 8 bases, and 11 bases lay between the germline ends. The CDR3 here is CASSEERGPGYTF. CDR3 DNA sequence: TGTGCCAGCAGTGAAGAGCGGGGGCCCGGCTACACCTTC.

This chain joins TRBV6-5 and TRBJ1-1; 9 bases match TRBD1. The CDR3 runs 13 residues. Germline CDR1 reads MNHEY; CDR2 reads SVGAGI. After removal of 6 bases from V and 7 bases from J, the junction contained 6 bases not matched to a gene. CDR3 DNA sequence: TGTGCCAGCAGCCACAGGGGGCGCGTTGAAGCTTTCTTT. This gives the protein CASSHRGRVEAFF.

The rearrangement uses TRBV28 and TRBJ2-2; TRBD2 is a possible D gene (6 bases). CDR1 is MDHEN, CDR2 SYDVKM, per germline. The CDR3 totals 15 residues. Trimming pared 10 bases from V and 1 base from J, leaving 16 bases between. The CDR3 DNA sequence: TGTGCCACCTCTCCCAGCGGGTTGAACACCGGGGAGCTGTTTTTT. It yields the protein CATSPSGLNTGELFF.

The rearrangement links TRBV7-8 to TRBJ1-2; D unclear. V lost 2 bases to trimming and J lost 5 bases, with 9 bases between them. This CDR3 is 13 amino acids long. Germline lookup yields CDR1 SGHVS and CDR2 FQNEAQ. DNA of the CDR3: TGTGCCAGCAGCTTAAGTCTCAGATATGGCTACACCTTC. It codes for CASSLSLRYGYTF.

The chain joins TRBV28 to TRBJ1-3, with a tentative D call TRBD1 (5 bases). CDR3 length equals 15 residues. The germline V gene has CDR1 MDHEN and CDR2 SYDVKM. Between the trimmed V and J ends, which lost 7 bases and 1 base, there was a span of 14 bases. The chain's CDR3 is CASITGGVSGNTIYF. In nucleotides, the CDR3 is TGTGCCAGCATCACGGGGGGAGTATCTGGAAACACCATATATTTT.

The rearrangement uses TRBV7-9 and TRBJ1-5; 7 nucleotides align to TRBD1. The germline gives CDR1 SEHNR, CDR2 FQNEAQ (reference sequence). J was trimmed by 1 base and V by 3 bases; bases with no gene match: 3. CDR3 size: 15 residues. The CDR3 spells CASSFAGGSNQPQHF. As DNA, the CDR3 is TGTGCCAGCAGCTTTGCAGGGGGAAGCAATCAGCCCCAGCATTTT. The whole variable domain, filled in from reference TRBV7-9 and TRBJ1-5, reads DTGVSQNPRHKITKRGQNVTFRCDPISEHNRLYWYRQTLGQGPEFLTYFQNEAQLEKSRLLSDRFSAERPKGSFSTLEIQRTEQGDSAMYLCASSFAGGSNQPQHFGDGTRLSIL.

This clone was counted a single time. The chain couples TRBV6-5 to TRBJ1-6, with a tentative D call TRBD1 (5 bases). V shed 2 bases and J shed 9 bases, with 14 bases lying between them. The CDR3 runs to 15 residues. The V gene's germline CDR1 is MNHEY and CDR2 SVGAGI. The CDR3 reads CASSYGGGVGSPLHF. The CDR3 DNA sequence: TGTGCCAGCAGTTACGGGGGGGGAGTCGGTTCACCCCTCCACTTT.

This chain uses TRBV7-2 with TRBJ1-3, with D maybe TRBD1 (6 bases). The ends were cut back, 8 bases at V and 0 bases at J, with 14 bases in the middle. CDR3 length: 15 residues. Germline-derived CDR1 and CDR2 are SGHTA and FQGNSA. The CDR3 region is CASAYRANSGNTIYF. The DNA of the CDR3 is TGTGCCAGCGCTTACAGGGCGAACTCTGGAAACACCATATATTTT.

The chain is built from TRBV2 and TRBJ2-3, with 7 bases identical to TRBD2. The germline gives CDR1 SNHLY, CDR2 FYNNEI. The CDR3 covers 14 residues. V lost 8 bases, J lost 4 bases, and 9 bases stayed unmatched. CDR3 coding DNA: TGTGCCAGCCTGGTCGCGGGAGTGGCAGATACGCAGTATTTT. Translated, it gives CASLVAGVADTQYF.